This TCR beta chain was identified in a study of T cell responses to AZD1222 COVID-19 vaccine. Whole-study findings and limits: Only five to seven AZD1222 recipients tested seropositive at baseline. Repertoire sampling happened only post peak T cell response.

This CDR3 is 14 amino acids long. Looked up from germline, CDR1 is MNHEY and CDR2 is SVGAGI. Trimming shortened V by 2 bases and J by 4 bases, and 8 bases separated the two germline ends. Comment on this clone: Its antigen is undetermined.

Libraries were prepared by immunoSEQ multiplex PCR; TCRdb keeps only in-frame clonotypes and omits some of them. The table includes about 140,000 clones, less than 95% detected once. The receptor was derived from an adult who received the AZD1222 COVID-19 vaccine. The chain combines TRBV6-5 with TRBJ1-4, with no clear D. Sequenced here: peripheral blood, sampled 28 days after the second AZD1222 dose. The CDR3 loop is CASSYSRLNEKLFF. CDR3 bases: TGTGCCAGCAGTTACAGCAGACTTAATGAAAAACTGTTTTTT.